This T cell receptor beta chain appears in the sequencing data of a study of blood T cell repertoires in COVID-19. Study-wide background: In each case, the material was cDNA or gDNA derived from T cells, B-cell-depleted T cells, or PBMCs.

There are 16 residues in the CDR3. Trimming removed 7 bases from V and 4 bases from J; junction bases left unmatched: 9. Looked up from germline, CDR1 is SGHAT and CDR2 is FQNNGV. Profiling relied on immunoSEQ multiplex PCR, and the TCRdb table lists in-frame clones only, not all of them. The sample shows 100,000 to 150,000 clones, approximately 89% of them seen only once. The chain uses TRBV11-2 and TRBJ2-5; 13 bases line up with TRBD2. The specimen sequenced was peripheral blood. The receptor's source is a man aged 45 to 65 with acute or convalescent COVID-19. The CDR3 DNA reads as TGTGCCAGCACCCCGGGGACTAGCGGGAACGTAGAGACCCAGTACTTC. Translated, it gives CASTPGTSGNVETQYF.